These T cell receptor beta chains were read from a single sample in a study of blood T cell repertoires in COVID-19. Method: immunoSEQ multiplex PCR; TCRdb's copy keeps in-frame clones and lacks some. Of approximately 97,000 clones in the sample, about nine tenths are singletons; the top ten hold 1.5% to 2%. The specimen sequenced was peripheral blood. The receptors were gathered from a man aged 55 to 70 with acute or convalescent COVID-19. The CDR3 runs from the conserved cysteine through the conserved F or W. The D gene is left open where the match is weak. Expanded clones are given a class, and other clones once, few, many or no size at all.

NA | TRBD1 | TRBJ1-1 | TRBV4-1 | CASSQEGGGNTEAFF | TGCGCCAGCAGCCAAGAAGGGGGCGGTAACACTGAAGCTTTCTTT
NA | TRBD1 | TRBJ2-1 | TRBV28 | CASSITGDNEQFF | TGTGCCAGCAGTATCACAGGGGACAATGAGCAGTTCTTC
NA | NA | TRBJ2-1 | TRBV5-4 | CASSLATSSYNEQFF | TGTGCCAGCAGCTTAGCGACGAGCTCCTACAATGAGCAGTTCTTC
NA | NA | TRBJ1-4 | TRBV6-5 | CASSYAFKEEKLFF | TGTGCCAGCAGTTACGCATTTAAGGAGGAAAAACTGTTTTTT
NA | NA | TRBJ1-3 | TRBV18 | CASSPSNSGNTIYF | TGTGCCAGCTCACCTTCAAACTCTGGAAACACCATATATTTT
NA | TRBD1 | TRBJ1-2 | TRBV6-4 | CASSDSGQGHYGYTF | TGTGCCAGCAGTGACTCGGGACAGGGGCACTATGGCTACACCTTC
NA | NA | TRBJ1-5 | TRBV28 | CASNGVSNQPQHF | TGTGCCAGCAACGGGGTGAGCAATCAGCCCCAGCATTTT
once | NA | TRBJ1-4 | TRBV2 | CASSEAPGVKLFF | TGTGCCAGCAGTGAAGCCCCGGGGGTAAAACTGTTTTTT
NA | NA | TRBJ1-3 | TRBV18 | CASSGERNTIYF | TGTGCCAGCTCCGGGGAGAGAAACACCATATATTTT
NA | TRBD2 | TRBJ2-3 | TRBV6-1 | CASSAHWRGGADTQYF | TGTGCCAGCAGTGCCCACTGGCGGGGGGGGGCAGATACGCAGTATTTT
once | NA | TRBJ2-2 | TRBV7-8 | CASSLGTNRGGELFF | TGTGCCAGCAGCTTAGGGACTAACAGAGGCGGGGAGCTGTTTTTT
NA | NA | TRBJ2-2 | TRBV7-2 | CASSLYGGRLPNTGELFF | TGTGCCAGCAGCTTATACGGGGGGCGCTTACCCAACACCGGGGAGCTGTTTTTT
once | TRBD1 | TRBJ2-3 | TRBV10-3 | CAISQTGGTDTQYF | TGTGCCATCAGTCAAACAGGGGGCACAGATACGCAGTATTTT
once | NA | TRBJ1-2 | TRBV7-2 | CASSLATGSYGYTF | TGTGCCAGCAGCTTAGCAACAGGCAGCTATGGCTACACCTTC
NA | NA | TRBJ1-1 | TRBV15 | CATSRVRAENTEAFF | TGTGCCACCAGCAGAGTGCGGGCCGAGAACACTGAAGCTTTCTTT
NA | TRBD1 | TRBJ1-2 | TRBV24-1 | CATSAGTGGGYTF | TGTGCCACCAGCGCCGGGACAGGGGGTGGCTACACCTTC
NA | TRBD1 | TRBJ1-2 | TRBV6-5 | CASSSETGKTYGYTF | TGTGCCAGCAGTTCGGAGACAGGGAAAACCTATGGCTACACCTTC
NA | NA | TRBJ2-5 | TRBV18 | CASSPPQGSRKTQYF | TGTGCCAGCTCACCGCCCCAGGGGTCTAGGAAGACCCAGTACTTC
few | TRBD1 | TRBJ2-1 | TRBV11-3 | CASSYTGTGDHEQFF | TGTGCCAGCAGCTACACCGGGACAGGGGACCATGAGCAGTTCTTC
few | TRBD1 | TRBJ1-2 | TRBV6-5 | CASSYGSTGAYGYTF | TGTGCCAGCAGTTATGGGTCAACAGGGGCCTATGGCTACACCTTC
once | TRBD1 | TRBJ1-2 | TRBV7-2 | CASTRQGDYGYTF | TGTGCCAGCACTAGACAGGGGGACTATGGCTACACCTTC
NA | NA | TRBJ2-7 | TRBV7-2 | CASSLAFLYEQYF | TGTGCCAGCAGCTTAGCCTTCTTATACGAGCAGTACTTC
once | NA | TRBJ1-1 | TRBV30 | CAWSVREGTEAFF | TGTGCCTGGAGTGTCCGGGAGGGGACTGAAGCTTTCTTT
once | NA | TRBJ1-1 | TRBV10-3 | CAITQGWDTEAFF | TGTGCCATCACTCAGGGGTGGGACACTGAAGCTTTCTTT
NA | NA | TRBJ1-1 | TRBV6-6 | CASSENAGGTEAFF | TGTGCCAGCAGTGAGAACGCGGGGGGCACTGAAGCTTTCTTT
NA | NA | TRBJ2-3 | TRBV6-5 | CASSYAGAETDTQYF | TGTGCCAGCAGTTACGCGGGGGCAGAAACAGATACGCAGTATTTT
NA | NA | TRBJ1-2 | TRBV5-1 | CASSLATARNYGYTF | TGCGCCAGCAGCTTGGCCACAGCCCGTAACTATGGCTACACCTTC
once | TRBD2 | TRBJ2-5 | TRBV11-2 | CASSLIPSGGGQETQYF | TGTGCCAGCAGCTTAATCCCTAGCGGGGGGGGTCAAGAGACCCAGTACTTC
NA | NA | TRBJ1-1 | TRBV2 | CASSEKSGRSTEAFF | TGTGCCAGCAGTGAAAAGAGTGGCCGGAGCACTGAAGCTTTCTTT
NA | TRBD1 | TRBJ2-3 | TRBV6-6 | CASSFQGQGVPDTQYF | TGTGCCAGCAGTTTCCAGGGACAGGGGGTTCCAGATACGCAGTATTTT
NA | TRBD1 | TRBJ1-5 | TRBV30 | CAWSVGGDQPQHF | TGTGCCTGGAGTGTAGGGGGCGATCAGCCCCAGCATTTT
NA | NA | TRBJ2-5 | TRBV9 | CASSTRAPIGPQGETQYF | TGTGCCAGCAGCACACGAGCCCCCATCGGGCCCCAGGGGGAGACCCAGTACTTC
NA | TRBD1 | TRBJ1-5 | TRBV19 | CASSIRTGGNQPQHF | TGTGCCAGTAGTATTCGGACAGGGGGCAATCAGCCCCAGCATTTT
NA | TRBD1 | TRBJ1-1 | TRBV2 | CAITGTAFGTEAFF | TGTGCCATCACCGGGACAGCTTTTGGCACTGAAGCTTTCTTT
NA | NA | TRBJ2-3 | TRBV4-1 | CASSQKPGHSTDTQYF | TGCGCCAGCAGCCAAAAGCCGGGACACAGCACAGATACGCAGTATTTT
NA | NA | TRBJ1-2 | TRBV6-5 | CASAPWVGGYTF | TGTGCCAGCGCGCCGTGGGTGGGCGGCTACACCTTC
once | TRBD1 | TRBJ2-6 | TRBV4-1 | CASSQPLLGQGISNVLTF | TGCGCCAGCAGCCAACCATTGCTCGGACAGGGGATTTCCAACGTCCTGACTTTC
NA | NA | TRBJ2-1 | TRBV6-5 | CASSPGHAWGEQFF | TGTGCCAGCAGTCCGGGACACGCCTGGGGGGAGCAGTTCTTC
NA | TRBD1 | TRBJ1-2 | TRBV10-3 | CAISGQGGGYGYTF | TGTGCCATCAGTGGACAGGGTGGGGGCTATGGCTACACCTTC
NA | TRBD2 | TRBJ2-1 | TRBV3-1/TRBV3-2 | CASSQAAGLVAFDEQFF | TGTGCCAGCAGCCAAGCGGCGGGACTAGTCGCCTTCGATGAGCAGTTCTTC
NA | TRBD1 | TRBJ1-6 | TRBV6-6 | CASRVLWDRDNSPLHF | TGTGCCAGCAGGGTCCTTTGGGACAGGGACAATTCACCCCTCCACTTT
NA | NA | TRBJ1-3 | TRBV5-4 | CASSQALDGNTIYF | TGTGCCAGCAGCCAGGCCCTGGATGGAAACACCATATATTTT
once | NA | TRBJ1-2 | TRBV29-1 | CGEGTLYGYTF | TGCGGAGAAGGGACACTATATGGCTACACCTTC
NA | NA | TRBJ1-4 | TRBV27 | CASSRVGLGAEKLFF | TGTGCCAGCAGTCGCGTCGGGTTAGGTGCGGAAAAACTGTTTTTT
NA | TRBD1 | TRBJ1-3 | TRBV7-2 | CASRAGTGSSGNTIYF | TGTGCCAGCAGAGCCGGGACAGGGAGCTCTGGAAACACCATATATTTT
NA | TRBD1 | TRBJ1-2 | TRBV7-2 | CASSPGQGANYGYTF | TGTGCCAGCAGCCCCGGACAGGGGGCTAACTATGGCTACACCTTC
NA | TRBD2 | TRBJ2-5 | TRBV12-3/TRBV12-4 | CASSFSRGGTQYF | TGTGCCAGCAGTTTCTCGCGGGGGGGAACCCAGTACTTC
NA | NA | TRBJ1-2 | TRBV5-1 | CASSLVGDGYGYTF | TGCGCCAGCAGCTTGGTAGGGGATGGCTATGGCTACACCTTC
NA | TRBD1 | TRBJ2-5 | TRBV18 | CASSPGQAKQETQYF | TGTGCCAGCTCACCGGGACAGGCCAAGCAAGAGACCCAGTACTTC
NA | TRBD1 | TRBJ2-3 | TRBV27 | CASSPWTGSTDTQYF | TGTGCCAGCAGTCCTTGGACAGGGAGCACAGATACGCAGTATTTT
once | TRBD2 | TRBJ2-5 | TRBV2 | CASLGTTQETQYF | TGTGCCAGCCTAGGGACTACACAAGAGACCCAGTACTTC